Here is one T cell receptor (beta chain) with its context. This clonotype was counted at least ten times. What antigen it recognizes has not been identified. No much larger clone exists at a distance of one base, and base qualities are not known. TCR beta CDR3 regions were amplified from RNA transcripts. The TCR CDR3 was subjected to a first round of RT-PCR using the HTBI primer set and the Qiagen OneStep RT-PCR kit. Libraries were constructed in a second round of multiplex PCR, after which size selection and purification were carried out. The libraries were sequenced on an Illumina HiSeq2000 using paired-end 100 bp reads. The original methods were these. SOAPnuke was used to process the raw data, removing reads that contained adapters or uncalled bases, had a mean Phred below 15, or lacked an exact match to the constant primer or identifier. COPE v1.2.5 was used to merge high-quality paired reads, and clonotypes were defined as unique nucleotide sequences. Clonotypes were aligned to IMGT TRBV, TRBD and TRBJ reference segments using MiTCR v1.1. The analysis was restricted to V-J combinations with a frequency above 0.0001, which together covered approximately 99% of the repertoires. The TCS score was defined as the ratio of F50 (clonal expansion) to E x V (chaos), calculated using BLOSUM62-based TCRdist between CDR3 peptides within each V-J. Welch's t-statistics and random forest reduced 500 to 650 V-J features to roughly 13, which were used in a naive Bayes classifier (R e1071). TCRdb redid the processing of the public reads, applying fastp at Q25 and MiXCR, and retained in-frame beta chains. For every CDR3 protein sequence, its rows merge into one entry that carries the most common genes and DNA. The authors' filters were not applied to this entry. The sample table holds some 740,000 distinct CDR3 sequences, of which approximately 15% were seen once. The biggest ten clones account for 10% to 13% of the sample.

The data were obtained in a study of T cells in Graves' hyperthyroidism and ophthalmopathy (dated by TCRdb to about 2019). Turning to the overall study: Peripheral blood samples were taken at the time of initial diagnosis, prior to any treatment. Once sampling was done, hyperthyroidism patients were given methimazole at a starting dose of 30 mg daily, whereas ophthalmopathy patients were given high-dose intravenous methylprednisolone. In addition, the study compared T-cell repertoires in thyroid tissue and in blood from a handful of Graves' hyperthyroidism patients. Whether ophthalmopathy could be predicted prospectively was tested in an independent validation cohort made up of 18 to 20 hyperthyroidism patients plus 17 patients who later progressed to ophthalmopathy. The 100 or so discovery patients were randomly split 7:3 into training and test sets. To identify TCR V-J signatures that set the groups apart, the researchers used a discovery cohort of 100 patients, made up of 40 to 45 with Graves' ophthalmopathy and about 59 with stable Graves' hyperthyroidism. TCR Vbeta CDR3 sequencing of some 140 peripheral blood samples (around 45 ophthalmopathy, about 74 hyperthyroidism and around 17 progressor patients) is reported in the paper.

Findings and caveats that apply to the study as a whole: In validation, progression to ophthalmopathy was predicted by the model with 70.59% sensitivity and just over 72% specificity, a median of roughly six months before onset. Ophthalmopathy was separated from stable hyperthyroidism by a 13 V-J signature model, with 85% to 90% sensitivity and about 84% specificity obtained in cross-validation and 80%/75% obtained in testing. Most expanded thyroid clonotypes (frequency above 0.001) were also found in blood, which suggests that blood repertoires may mirror thyroid immune responses. Sample size was not statistically predetermined, and investigators were not blinded to group allocation.

A patient counted as having stable Graves' hyperthyroidism if no progression to ophthalmopathy occurred over 18 months of follow-up. Hyperthyroidism patients were newly diagnosed, had a disease duration of under 2 months, and were aged 18 to 65 years. Patients with uncontrolled infections, other autoimmune diseases, pregnancy or lactation were excluded. Diagnoses were established on the basis of clinical symptoms, serum thyroxine and TRAb, thyroid ultrasound, and orbital computed tomography. Ficoll-Paque density gradient centrifugation was used to isolate PBMCs from around 10 ml of fresh peripheral blood. Total RNA was extracted with Trizol reagent, and quality was checked on an Agilent 2100 Bioanalyzer. From a lookup of the germline V gene, CDR1 and CDR2 are MNHNS and SASEGT. The CDR3 contains 14 residues, cysteine and phenylalanine counted. The CDR3 DNA has 42 bases and is translated from base 1. V and J lose 5 bases and 1 base, and a span of 10 bases separates them.

The TCR comes from a woman aged 18-35 years with Graves' hyperthyroidism. The material sequenced was blood. This receptor chain uses TRBV6-1 and TRBJ2-3; TRBD1 might be the D gene, on 6 matching bases. In nucleotides, the sequence is TGTGCCAGCAGTCTACAGGGACGCACAGATACGCAGTATTTT. The translation is CASSLQGRTDTQYF.